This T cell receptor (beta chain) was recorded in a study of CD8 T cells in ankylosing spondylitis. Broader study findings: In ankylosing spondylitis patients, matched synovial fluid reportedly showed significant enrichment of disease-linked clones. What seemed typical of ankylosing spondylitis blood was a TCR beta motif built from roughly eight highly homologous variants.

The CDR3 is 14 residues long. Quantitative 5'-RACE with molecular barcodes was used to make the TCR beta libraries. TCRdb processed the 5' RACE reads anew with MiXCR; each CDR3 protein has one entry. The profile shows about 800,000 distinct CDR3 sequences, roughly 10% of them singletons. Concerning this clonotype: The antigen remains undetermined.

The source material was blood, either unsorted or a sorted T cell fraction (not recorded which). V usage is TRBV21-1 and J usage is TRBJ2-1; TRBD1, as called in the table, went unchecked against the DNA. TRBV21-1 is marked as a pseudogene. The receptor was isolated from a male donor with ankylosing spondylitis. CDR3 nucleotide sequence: TGTGCCAGCATTAAGTGGGCCGGGGACAATGAGCAGTTCTTC. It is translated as CASIKWAGDNEQFF.